This T cell receptor (beta chain) was retrieved from a study of blood T cell repertoires in COVID-19. Overall study: The samples span acute and convalescent COVID-19 from the United States, Italy and Spain. PBMCs, B-cell-depleted T cells, or T cells provided the cDNA or gDNA that made up the material.

Trimming removed 0 bases from V and 7 bases from J, with 14 bases in between. The CDR3 spans 15 residues. Germline V gives CDR1 SGHDT, CDR2 YYEEEE. In the original processing: Amplifying reference gene primers gave estimates of nucleated cell counts. The protocol was immunoSEQ multiplex PCR, while the TCRdb copy is restricted to in-frame clones and leaves out a portion. V and J calls and clone size are given by that table; D and trimming were obtained from the DNA. In the table there are hundreds of thousands of clones, around 82% of which are singletons. The chain joins TRBV5-6 to TRBJ2-1; D perhaps matches TRBD2 (5 bases). This sequence originates from a woman older than 75 with active or convalescent COVID-19. The sample taken for sequencing was peripheral blood. CDR3 sequence (DNA): TGTGCCAGCAGCTTGGGCGGGTCGGGATGGAATGAGCAGTTCTTC. This codes for CASSLGGSGWNEQFF. The whole variable domain, filled in from reference TRBV5-6 and TRBJ2-1, reads DAGVTQSPTHLIKTRGQQVTLRCSPKSGHDTVSWYQQALGQGPQFIFQYYEEEERQRGNFPDRFSGHQFPNYSSELNVNALLLGDSALYLCASSLGGSGWNEQFFGPGTRLTVL.